This TCR beta chain appears in the sequencing data of a study of Ad26.COV2.S vaccination and SARS-CoV-2 variants. Whole-study context: By the intramuscular route, Ad26.COV2.S was given once, or twice 56 days apart. The study, taken as a whole, reports: The TCR breadth and depth analyses may have understated or missed part of the total T cell responses.

V lost 4 bases and J lost 2; bases outside the gene matches: 11. The CDR3 is 18 residues long. CDR1 and CDR2 from the germline V gene are SGHAT and FQNNGV. Documented treatment: over 15 received Ad26.COV2.S at low or high dose, single or two shots; about five received placebo; per-sample allocation not given. Specimens were obtained on day 63 following the first vaccine or placebo injection. About this clone: Its antigen is still unknown.

Repertoires were generated with immunoSEQ multiplex PCR, while TCRdb's copy carries only in-frame clones and drops some. This table has hundreds of thousands of clones, approximately 84% appearing once. The chain is built from TRBV11-2 and TRBJ2-2; the match to TRBD1 covers 9 bases. Specimen: peripheral blood, collected in a trial of Ad26.COV2.S vaccine versus placebo. This receptor was taken from a person aged 18 to 65 who received the Ad26.COV2.S COVID-19 vaccine or a placebo. The CDR3 here is CASSSIKQGAFNTGELFF. The CDR3 DNA reads TGTGCCAGCAGCTCAATCAAACAGGGGGCGTTTAACACCGGGGAGCTGTTTTTT.